The T cell receptor beta chain described here comes from a study of long-term antiretroviral therapy in people with HIV. Survey-level immunoSEQ v3.0 assays were run. Assay used: immunoSEQ multiplex PCR; TCRdb lists only in-frame clones, some missing. The sample shows some 31,000 clones, 70% to 90% of them seen only once. V shed 5 bases, J shed 3 bases, and the junction held 1 base outside the gene matches. Germline V gene sequence: CDR1 MDHEN, CDR2 SYDVKM. The CDR3 consists of 13 residues. Study-wide findings and caveats: Clones showing expansion before ART dominated the repertoire at all time points.

Within the sample, this clone is medium-sized. The antigen is not known. This clonotype was obtained from a man between 18 and 29 years old with HIV. V gene TRBV28 combines with J gene TRBJ2-7; 10 nucleotides align to TRBD2. Sequenced material: unsorted PBMCs, taken 1.1 years after starting antiretroviral therapy. The CDR3 nucleotides are TGTGCCAGCAGTCTAGCGGGAGTCTACGAGCAGTACTTC. The encoded protein is CASSLAGVYEQYF. Full variable domain (rest looked up from reference TRBV28 and TRBJ2-7): DVKVTQSSRYLVKRTGEKVFLECVQDMDHENMFWYRQDPGLGLRLIYFSYDVKMKEKGDIPEGYSVSREKKERFSLILESASTNQTSMYLCASSLAGVYEQYFGPGTRLTVT.